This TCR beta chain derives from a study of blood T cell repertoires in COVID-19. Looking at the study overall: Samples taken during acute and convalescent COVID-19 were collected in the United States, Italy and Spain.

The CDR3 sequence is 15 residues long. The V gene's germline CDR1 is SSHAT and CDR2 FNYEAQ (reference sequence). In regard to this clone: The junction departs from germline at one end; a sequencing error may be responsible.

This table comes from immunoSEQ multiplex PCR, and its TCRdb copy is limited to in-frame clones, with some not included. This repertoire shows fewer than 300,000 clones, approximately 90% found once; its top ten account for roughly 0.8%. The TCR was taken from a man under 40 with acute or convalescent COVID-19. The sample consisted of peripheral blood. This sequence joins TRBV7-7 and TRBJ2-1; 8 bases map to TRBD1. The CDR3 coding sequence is TGTGCTAGCAGCCCGCGGGCAGGACAGGGCTATGAGCAGTTCTTC. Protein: CASSPRAGQGYEQFF.